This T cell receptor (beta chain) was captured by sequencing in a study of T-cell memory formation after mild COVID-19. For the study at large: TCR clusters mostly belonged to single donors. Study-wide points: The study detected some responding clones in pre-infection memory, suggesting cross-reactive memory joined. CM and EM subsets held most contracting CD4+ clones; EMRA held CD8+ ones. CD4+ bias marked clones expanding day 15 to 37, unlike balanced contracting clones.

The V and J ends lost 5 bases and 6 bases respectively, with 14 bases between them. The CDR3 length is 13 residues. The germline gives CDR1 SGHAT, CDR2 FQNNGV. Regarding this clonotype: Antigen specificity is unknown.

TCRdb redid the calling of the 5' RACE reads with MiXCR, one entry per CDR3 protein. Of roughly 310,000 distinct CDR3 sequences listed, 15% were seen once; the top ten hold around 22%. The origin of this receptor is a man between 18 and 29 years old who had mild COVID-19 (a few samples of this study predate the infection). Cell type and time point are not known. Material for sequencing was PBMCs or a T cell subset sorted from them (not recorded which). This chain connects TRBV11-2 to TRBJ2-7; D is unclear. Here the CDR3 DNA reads TGTGCCAGCAGCCAAGACGTGGTAGGCGAGCAGTACTTC. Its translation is CASSQDVVGEQYF.